The rows below give T cell receptor beta chains drawn from one sample of a study of blood T cell repertoires in COVID-19. TCRdb's table, derived via immunoSEQ multiplex PCR, lists solely in-frame clones and lacks some. This sample has some 24,000 clones, with approximately 81% found just once. Source material: peripheral blood. The source of these receptors is an older man with acute or convalescent COVID-19. The CDR3 runs from the conserved cysteine through the conserved F or W.

CDR3: CASRRDRAPYEQYF
J: TRBJ2-7
V: TRBV7-9

CDR3: CASSVRGGGRNIQYF
J: TRBJ2-4
V: TRBV19

CDR3: CASSSDSLGTYEQYF
J: TRBJ2-7
V: TRBV5-1

CDR3: CASSKLAGVDEQYF
J: TRBJ2-7
V: TRBV19

CDR3: CASSLAGLAGAYTQYF
J: TRBJ2-3
V: TRBV28

CDR3: CASSLRTSVETQYF
J: TRBJ2-5
V: TRBV7-9

CDR3: CASSLRTTHTDTQYF
J: TRBJ2-3
V: TRBV6-2/TRBV6-3

CDR3: CASSVRDRGETQYF
J: TRBJ2-5
V: TRBV9

CDR3: CASSPAGVSGETQYF
J: TRBJ2-5
V: TRBV4-2

CDR3: CASSLGTGNTEAFF
J: TRBJ1-1
V: TRBV5-1

CDR3: CASSRSGSSYEQYF
J: TRBJ2-7
V: TRBV6-5

CDR3: CASSYRTSGAYEQYF
J: TRBJ2-7
V: TRBV7-2

CDR3: CASSPPLAGGLDTQYF
J: TRBJ2-3
V: TRBV9

CDR3: CASSQGEDRAYGYTF
J: TRBJ1-2
V: TRBV3-1/TRBV3-2

CDR3: CASRGTSGPNEQFF
J: TRBJ2-1
V: TRBV7-8

CDR3: CATSVLKGTAYEQYF
J: TRBJ2-7
V: TRBV24-1

CDR3: CATSDGVRGSPLHF
J: TRBJ1-6
V: TRBV24-1

CDR3: CASARSGSGSRDTQYF
J: TRBJ2-3
V: TRBV5-1

CDR3: CASSLGSGSWSPYEQYF
J: TRBJ2-7
V: TRBV14

CDR3: CASSQDLQGANRVNEQFF
J: TRBJ2-1
V: TRBV4-1